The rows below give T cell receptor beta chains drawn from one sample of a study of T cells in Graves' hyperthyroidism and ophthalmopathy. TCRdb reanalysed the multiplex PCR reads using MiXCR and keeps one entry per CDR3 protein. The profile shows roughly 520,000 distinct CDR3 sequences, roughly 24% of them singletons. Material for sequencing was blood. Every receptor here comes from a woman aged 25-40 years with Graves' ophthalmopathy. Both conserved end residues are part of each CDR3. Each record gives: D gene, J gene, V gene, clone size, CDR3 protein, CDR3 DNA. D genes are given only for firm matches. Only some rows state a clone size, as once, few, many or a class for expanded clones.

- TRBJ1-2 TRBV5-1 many CASSLEAGDYGYTF TGCGCCAGCAGCTTGGAGGCAGGGGACTATGGCTACACCTTC
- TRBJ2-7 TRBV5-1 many CASSDRDISSYEQYF TGCGCCAGCAGCGACCGGGACATAAGCTCCTACGAGCAGTACTTC
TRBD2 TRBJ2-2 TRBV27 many CASSGGVFGELFF TGTGCCAGCAGCGGGGGGGTTTTTGGGGAGCTGTTTTTT
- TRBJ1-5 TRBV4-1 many CASSQAVGQPQHF TGCGCCAGCAGCCAAGCCGTCGGGCAGCCCCAGCATTTT
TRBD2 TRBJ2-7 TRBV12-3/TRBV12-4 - CASSLLAGGRSYEQYF TGTGCCAGCAGTCTCCTAGCGGGGGGCCGTTCCTACGAGCAGTACTTC
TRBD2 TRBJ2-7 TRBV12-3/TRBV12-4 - CASSFGLAGVGNEQYF TGTGCCAGCAGTTTCGGACTAGCGGGAGTAGGAAACGAGCAGTACTTC
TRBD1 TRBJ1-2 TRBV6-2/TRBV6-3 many CASSPIQGIYGYTF TGTGCCAGCAGTCCCATACAGGGGATCTATGGCTACACCTTC
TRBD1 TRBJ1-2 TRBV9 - CASSVAQRTGRGAYGYTF TGTGCCAGCAGCGTAGCCCAGAGGACAGGGAGGGGGGCCTATGGCTACACCTTC
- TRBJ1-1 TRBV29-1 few CSAQGSGANTEAFF TGCAGCGCACAGGGTAGCGGGGCTAACACTGAAGCTTTCTTT
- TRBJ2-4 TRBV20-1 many CSARDHTGSGIFQYF TGCAGTGCTAGAGATCACACGGGGAGTGGGATCTTTCAGTACTTC
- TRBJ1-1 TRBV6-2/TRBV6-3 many CASSLTDGGEAFF TGTGCCAGCAGTTTAACAGACGGCGGTGAAGCTTTCTTT
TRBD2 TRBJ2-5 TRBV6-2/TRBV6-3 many CASRLLAGANLYQETQYF TGTGCCAGCAGGTTACTAGCGGGGGCCAACTTGTACCAAGAGACCCAGTACTTC
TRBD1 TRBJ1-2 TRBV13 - CASSSRTGGDGYTF TGTGCCAGCAGCTCCAGGACAGGGGGAGATGGCTACACCTTC
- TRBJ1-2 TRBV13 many CASSLTEQSAGYTF TGTGCCAGCAGCTTGACGGAACAGTCGGCGGGCTACACCTTC
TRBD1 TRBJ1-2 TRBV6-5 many CASSYNIGQEANYGYTF TGTGCCAGCAGTTACAATATAGGACAGGAGGCTAACTATGGCTACACCTTC
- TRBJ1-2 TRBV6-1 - CASSGLLGQGYGYTF TGTGCCAGCAGTGGACTTCTTGGGCAGGGGTATGGCTACACCTTC
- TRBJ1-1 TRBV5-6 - CASSLQLGVTEASF TGTGCCAGCAGCTTGCAACTCGGGGTCACTGAAGCTTCCTTT
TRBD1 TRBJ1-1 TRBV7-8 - CASSLIIGQGAEAFF TGTGCCAGCAGCTTAATTATCGGACAGGGGGCTGAAGCTTTCTTT
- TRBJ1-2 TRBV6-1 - CASSQTDNPYGYTF TGTGCCAGCAGTCAGACGGACAATCCGTATGGCTACACCTTC
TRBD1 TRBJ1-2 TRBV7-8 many CASSLRVSGTANYGYTF TGTGCCAGCAGCTTAAGGGTCTCGGGGACAGCTAACTATGGCTACACCTTC
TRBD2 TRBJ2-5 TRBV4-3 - CASSQGIAGGQETQYF TGCGCCAGCAGCCAAGGGATAGCGGGGGGTCAGGAGACCCAGTACTTC
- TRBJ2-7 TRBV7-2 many CASSLASGEGYEQYF TGTGCCAGCAGCTTAGCGTCAGGGGAGGGTTACGAGCAGTACTTC
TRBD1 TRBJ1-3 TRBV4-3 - CASSQDLQGVSSGNTIYF TGCGCCAGCAGCCAAGATCTACAGGGGGTATCGTCTGGAAACACCATATATTTT
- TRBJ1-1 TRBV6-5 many CASSSLGGMNTEAFF TGTGCCAGCAGTTCCCTCGGGGGGATGAACACTGAAGCTTTCTTT
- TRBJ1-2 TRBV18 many CASSPPSRRGPNYGYTF TGTGCCAGCTCACCACCGAGTCGGCGAGGGCCAAACTATGGCTACACCTTC
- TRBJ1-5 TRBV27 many CASSLIGTCNQPQHF TGTGCCAGCAGTTTAATAGGGACATGCAATCAGCCCCAGCATTTT
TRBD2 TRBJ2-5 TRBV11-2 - CASSRTPGLAGAETQYF TGTGCCAGCAGCAGAACTCCGGGACTAGCGGGGGCAGAGACCCAGTACTTC
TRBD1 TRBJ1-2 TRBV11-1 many CASSLARDRQSGGYGYTF TGTGCCAGCAGCTTAGCCAGGGACAGGCAATCAGGGGGCTATGGCTACACCTTC
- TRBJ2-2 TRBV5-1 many CASSLEAVGTGELFF TGCGCCAGCAGCTTGGAAGCAGTTGGAACCGGGGAGCTGTTTTTT
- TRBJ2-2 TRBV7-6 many CASSPLGGSGELFF TGTGCCAGCAGCCCTCTGGGTGGTTCCGGGGAGCTGTTTTTT
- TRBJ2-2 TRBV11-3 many CASSLYTGTTGELFF TGTGCCAGCAGCTTATATACAGGGACCACCGGGGAGCTGTTTTTT
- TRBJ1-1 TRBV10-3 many CAISAGADTEAFF TGTGCCATCAGTGCGGGGGCGGACACTGAAGCTTTCTTT
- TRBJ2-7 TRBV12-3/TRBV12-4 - CASSPDALSYEQYF TGTGCCAGCAGCCCGGATGCTCTCTCCTACGAGCAGTACTTC
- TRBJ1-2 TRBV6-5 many CASSYSVQGGYTF TGTGCCAGCAGTTACTCGGTGCAGGGAGGCTACACCTTC
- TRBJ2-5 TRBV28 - CASGGGGTWGTQYF TGTGCCAGCGGAGGGGGGGGCACCTGGGGAACCCAGTACTTC
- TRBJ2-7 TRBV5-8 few CASRLQGSPYYEQYF TGTGCCAGCAGGTTACAGGGTTCCCCTTACTACGAGCAGTACTTC
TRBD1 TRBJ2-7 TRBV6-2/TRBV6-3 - CASSYGTASGEQYF TGTGCCAGCAGTTACGGGACAGCTAGTGGGGAGCAGTACTTC
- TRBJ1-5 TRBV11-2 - CASSLSSSEPQHF TGTGCCAGCAGCTTATCAAGTTCAGAGCCCCAGCATTTT
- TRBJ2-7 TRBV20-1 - CSASHLQENYEQYF TGCAGTGCTAGTCATTTACAGGAGAACTACGAGCAGTACTTC
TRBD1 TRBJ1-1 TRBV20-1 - CSASSSGAGGAFF TGCAGTGCTAGTTCTTCAGGGGCAGGGGGAGCTTTCTTT
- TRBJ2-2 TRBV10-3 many CAISDSGGDTGELFF TGTGCCATCAGTGATTCCGGGGGCGACACCGGGGAGCTGTTTTTT
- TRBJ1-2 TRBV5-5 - CASSAGQTNYGYTF TGTGCCAGCAGCGCGGGACAAACAAACTATGGCTACACCTTC
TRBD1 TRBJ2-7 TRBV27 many CASSITGGEIYEQYF TGTGCCAGCAGCATTACAGGGGGAGAGATCTACGAGCAGTACTTC
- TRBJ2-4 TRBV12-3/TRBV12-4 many CASSTQDGYKNIQYF TGTGCCAGCAGTACCCAGGACGGTTACAAAAACATTCAGTACTTC
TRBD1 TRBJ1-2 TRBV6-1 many CASRATRGNYGYTF TGTGCCAGCAGGGCGACCAGGGGGAACTATGGCTACACCTTC
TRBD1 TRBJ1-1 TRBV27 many CASRISGGTRWTEAFF TGTGCCAGCAGAATCTCAGGGGGCACTAGGTGGACTGAAGCTTTCTTT
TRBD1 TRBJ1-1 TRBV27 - CASGTVNLNTEAFF TGTGCCAGCGGGACAGTTAACTTAAACACTGAAGCTTTCTTT
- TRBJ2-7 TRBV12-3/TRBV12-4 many CASSDPVQGTSYEQYF TGTGCCAGCAGTGACCCAGTCCAGGGGACGTCTTACGAGCAGTACTTC
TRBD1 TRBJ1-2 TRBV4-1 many CASSQGSAQGAGGYTF TGCGCCAGCAGCCAAGGGTCGGCGCAGGGGGCAGGTGGCTACACCTTC
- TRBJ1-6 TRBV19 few CASSIAGRGTSPLHF TGTGCCAGTAGTATAGCCGGCCGGGGCACTTCACCCCTCCACTTT
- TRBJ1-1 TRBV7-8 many CASSLVQGRKTEAFF TGTGCCAGCAGCTTAGTTCAGGGGCGAAAAACTGAAGCTTTCTTT
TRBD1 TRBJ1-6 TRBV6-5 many CASSYSGQGGSYNSPLHF TGTGCCAGCAGTTACTCGGGGCAGGGGGGCTCCTATAATTCACCCCTCCACTTT
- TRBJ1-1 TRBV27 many CASSRDPGVRTEAFF TGTGCCAGCAGTCGGGACCCCGGGGTAAGGACTGAAGCTTTCTTT
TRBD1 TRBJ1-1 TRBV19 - CASSPFGQGASEAFF TGTGCCAGTAGTCCCTTCGGACAGGGGGCCTCTGAAGCTTTCTTT
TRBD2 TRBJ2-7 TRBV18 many CASSPNSGASSYEQYF TGTGCCAGCTCACCGAATAGCGGGGCGAGCTCCTACGAGCAGTACTTC
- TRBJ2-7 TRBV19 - CASSQGMPSYEQYF TGTGCCAGTAGTCAGGGGATGCCCTCCTACGAGCAGTACTTC
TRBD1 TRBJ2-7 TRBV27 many CASSGDRDHEQYF TGTGCCAGCAGTGGGGACAGGGACCATGAGCAGTACTTC
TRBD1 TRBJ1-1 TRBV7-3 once CASSRPGGVMNTEAFF TGTGCCAGCAGCCGACCAGGGGGAGTAATGAACACTGAAGCTTTCTTT